The TCR beta chain under discussion was sequenced for a study of T cells in tumors after PD-1 blockade. The overall study: Tumor samples yielded roughly 22-fold more depth than single-cell TCR sequencing. Study results and limitations: About 40% of tumor TCR clonotypes were also found in blood.

The CDR3 consists of 14 residues. With V trimmed by 4 bases and J by 2 bases, 5 bases remained unmatched. Germline CDR1 reads LNHDA; CDR2 reads SQIVND (reference sequence). The protocol was immunoSEQ multiplex PCR, while the TCRdb copy is restricted to in-frame clones and leaves out a portion. The table lists 7,500 to 8,500 clones, 62% of them singletons. Time point indicated: second of two post-therapy site-matched biopsies two to three months apart. With regard to this clone: The antigen is not known.

The V call is TRBV19, the J call TRBJ2-7, with TRBD1 matching over 7 bases. The receptor's source is a human donor with basal cell carcinoma. Sequenced material: tumor tissue, taken after anti-PD-1 treatment. CDR3 nucleotides: TGTGCCAGTAGTACGCAGGGGGTTCCCTACGAGCAGTACTTC. It is translated as CASSTQGVPYEQYF.